This TCR beta chain was profiled in a study of PD-1 blockade in classical Hodgkin lymphoma (dated by TCRdb to the early 2020s). Background for the entire study: Nivolumab dosing was 3 mg/kg intravenously every 2 weeks, continuing until either disease progression or unacceptable toxicity. The study used TCR beta sequencing and CyTOF to define a peripheral blood immune signature of response to PD-1 blockade in classical Hodgkin lymphoma. Points the paper makes about the study in general: Baseline diversity similar to that of newly diagnosed patients was observed in trial patients achieving complete response, whereas significantly lower diversity was observed in partial responders and progressors. Diversity was lower in patients who began nivolumab less than 1 year after ASCT, so these patients were left out of later analyses to avoid confounding by immune reconstitution. Newly diagnosed patients were reported to have lower baseline TCR diversity than healthy donors, and relapsed/refractory patients were reported to have lower baseline TCR diversity still. A significant rise by C4D1 was seen in CD4+ but not CD8+ TCR diversity (p=0.0027 vs p=0.16), with the rise being most apparent in complete responders (p=0.02). The study covered only a single clinical trial cohort, and the causes of the repertoire differences, possibly disease activity or prior therapy, were still not defined.

In light of the paper, this sample's time point label describes: cycle 1 day 1 (C1D1), immediately before nivolumab initiation. Relapse after autologous stem cell transplantation had occurred in all trial patients, and cohorts A, B and C were distinguished by prior brentuximab vedotin exposure. A total of roughly 60 patients with relapsed/refractory classical Hodgkin lymphoma made up the trial cohort, and each patient's best overall response was complete response, partial response or progressive disease. Trial patients were treated with single-agent nivolumab in the multi-cohort phase II CheckMate 205 trial. An independent review committee assessed best overall response using the 2007 International Working Group response criteria. Trial PBMCs were collected just before the start of nivolumab (C1D1) and during therapy at cycle 2 day 1 and cycle 4 day 1. Peripheral blood was collected in 8 mL Vacutainer Cell Preparation Tubes, from which PBMCs were isolated by centrifugation and then cryopreserved.

The CDR3 runs 14 residues from the cysteine to the phenylalanine. The kept DNA is CDR3 alone, 42 bases in frame from the first base. V loses 5 bases of germline sequence and J loses 1 base, and the interval between the two ends is 10 bases. CDR1 and CDR2 are read off the germline V gene (reference sequence) as MNHEY and SMNVEV. This clone was seen a single time. Its cognate antigen has yet to be identified. There are no base qualities to consult, and no much larger clone falls within one base. Genomic DNA was isolated using the Qiagen DNeasy kit from unsorted PBMCs as well as from negatively selected CD4+ and CD8+ fractions. TCR beta CDR3 regions were subjected to amplification by immunoSEQ multiplex PCR with primers that anneal to V and J segments. A synthetic immune receptor repertoire was used to minimize amplification bias, and remaining bias was computationally removed after sequencing. In the original analysis: Custom Python scripts were used to quantify repertoire diversity as the Shannon entropy index. Unsorted, CD4+ and CD8+ repertoires were analyzed separately, except in combined analyses where CD4+ and CD8+ sequences were merged in silico. Clonal expansion was defined as at least a 2-fold frequency increase after treatment relative to C1D1, with a pseudocount of 0.5 for undetected baseline clones. Singleton clones were defined as clones with 0 or 1 copy at C1D1, and non-singleton clones were defined as clones with 2 or more copies. Clones expanded in unsorted samples were annotated as CD4+, CD8+ or unknown by matching protein sequences in sorted samples from the same patient. Diversity changes from C1D1 to C4D1 were tested in paired samples using Wilcoxon tests. TCRdb took over this immuneACCESS table, retaining in-frame rearrangements with V and J assigned. Such tables are incomplete; in checked studies, under half of the missing clones stem from an unresolved V gene, and the remainder is unexplained. V, J and clone size reflect that table, while D and trimming were determined from the DNA. This sample comprises about 40,000 clones, around two thirds of them detected only once. Roughly 3.1% of the sample is in the top ten clones.

Recombination connected TRBV27 to TRBJ2-3; the D gene identity is not certain. Specimen: peripheral blood mononuclear cells (PBMCs), collected at baseline. The sequence derives from a human donor with classical Hodgkin lymphoma. CDR3 reads: CASSIIAGTDTQYF. The nucleotide sequence is given as TGTGCCAGCAGTATTATCGCCGGCACAGATACGCAGTATTTT.